These 4 T cell receptor beta chains were all obtained from the same sample, sequenced in a study of T cell changes during pregnancy in multiple sclerosis. Sequencing used immunoSEQ multiplex PCR; TCRdb keeps in-frame clones, though not all of them. The table lists approximately 58,000 clones, around 93% of them singletons. Sequenced material: CD4+ T cells from peripheral blood mononuclear cells, taken after pregnancy. All receptors derive from a female donor in good health, enrolled as a control in a pregnancy study.

V gene TRBV5-1 combines with J gene TRBJ2-5; TRBD1 aligns across 7 bases. From germline, CDR1 is SGHRS and CDR2 YFSETQ. This CDR3 contains 11 residues. CDR3 loop: CASGGQETQYF. CDR3 nucleotides: TGCGCTTCAGGGGGCCAAGAGACCCAGTACTTC.

The V and J genes are TRBV29-1 and TRBJ1-5; 8 bases line up with TRBD1. V dropped 7 bases and J dropped 7; count of bases not matched to a gene: 6. The CDR3 has 12 amino acids. Looked up from germline, CDR1 is SQVTM and CDR2 is ANQGSEA. In DNA, the CDR3 is TGCAGCGCCCGGACAGGGCGCCAGCCCCAGCATTTT. Translating gives CSARTGRQPQHF.

This clone was seen only once. The chain combines TRBV7-9 with TRBJ1-2; tentative D call: TRBD1 (5 bases). This CDR3 comprises 14 residues. Germline-derived CDR1 and CDR2 are SEHNR and FQNEAQ (reference sequence). Trimming left V 2 bases short and J 8 bases short, with 15 bases between. The CDR3 is CASSLIAQGRGYTF. CDR3 nucleotides: TGTGCCAGCAGCTTAATCGCTCAGGGTCGGGGCTACACCTTC.

J is TRBJ2-1 and V is TRBV19, with D tentatively TRBD2 (6 bases). There are 15 residues in the CDR3. V lost 4 bases, J lost 5 bases, and 15 bases lay in between. Looked up from germline, CDR1 is LNHDA and CDR2 is SQIVND (reference sequence). The DNA of the CDR3 is TGTGCCAGTAGTACCGGGACTCTTAGGGACAATGAGCAGTTCTTC. It is translated as CASSTGTLRDNEQFF.